Each of the 32 T cell receptor beta chains below was sequenced from the same sample in a study of T cell responses to AZD1222 COVID-19 vaccine. Sequenced by immunoSEQ multiplex PCR; TCRdb stores in-frame clones only, minus some. The sample consists of approximately 60,000 clones, more than 70% of them appearing once. Sequencing was performed on peripheral blood, taken on day 0 of MenACWY control vaccination. The receptors originated from an adult in good health.

V usage is TRBV4-2 and J usage is TRBJ1-2, with TRBD1 as a possible D gene (6 bases). The CDR3 loop spans 16 amino acids. Deletions cut 1 base from V and 4 bases from J, with 16 bases between. Per the germline V gene, CDR1 is LGHNA and CDR2 is YNFKEQ. The CDR3 coding sequence is TGTGCCAGCAGCCAAGCGGGCGGGGGCGATCGCTATGGCTACACCTTC. Its translation: CASSQAGGGDRYGYTF.

CDR3 nucleotides: TGTGCCATCAAGGTCGAGGGGTCCACTGAAGCTTTCTTT. This codes for CAIKVEGSTEAFF. This sequence joins TRBV10-3 and TRBJ1-1, with D perhaps matching TRBD1 (5 bases). V gave up 7 bases and J gave up 4 bases, with 13 bases separating them. Germline CDR1 and CDR2: ENHRY and SYGVKD. The CDR3 is made up of 13 amino acids.

The V gene is TRBV19, the J gene TRBJ2-1, with unresolved D. Between the trimmed V and J ends, which lost 4 bases and 0 bases, there was a span of 13 bases. This CDR3 has 16 residues. The V gene's germline CDR1 is LNHDA and CDR2 SQIVND (reference sequence). The CDR3 DNA sequence: TGTGCCAGTAGTAGCCCCAGACAAGCCTCCTACAATGAGCAGTTCTTC. It is translated as CASSSPRQASYNEQFF.

This clone was detected only once. The J gene is TRBJ1-1, the V gene TRBV3-1 (or the pseudogene TRBV3-2), with 9 bases lining up with TRBD1. Germline CDR1 reads LGHDT; CDR2 reads YNNKEL (reference sequence). The CDR3 runs 14 residues. Trimming at V came to 3 bases and at J to 5 bases, leaving 4 bases not matched to a gene. The CDR3 coding sequence is TGTGCCAGCAGCCACGGACAGGGGAGAACTGAAGCTTTCTTT. Its protein product is CASSHGQGRTEAFF.

Written as DNA, the CDR3 is TGTGCCAGCAGCCCTGGTCCCAGCTCTGGAAACACCATATATTTT. Translation gives CASSPGPSSGNTIYF. The chain uses TRBV7-6 and TRBJ1-3; D ambiguous. The CDR3 covers 15 residues. Germline CDR1 is SGHVS and CDR2 is FNYEAQ. V dropped 5 bases and J dropped 0 bases, with 11 bases sitting between them.

This clone was seen a single time. The CDR3 reads CASNQDRALNEQFF. Written as DNA, the CDR3 is TGTGCCAGCAATCAAGACAGGGCGCTCAATGAGCAGTTCTTC. V is TRBV2 and J is TRBJ2-1; TRBD1 matches 7 bases. Germline CDR1 reads SNHLY; CDR2 reads FYNNEI. V lost 7 bases, J lost 6 bases, and 9 bases stayed unmatched. The CDR3 runs 14 residues.

The chain links TRBV5-4 to TRBJ2-7; 9 bases are shared with TRBD2. Trimming at V came to 0 bases and at J to 2 bases, leaving 9 bases not matched to a gene. Germline lookup yields CDR1 SGHNT and CDR2 YYREEE (reference sequence). The CDR3 loop spans 17 amino acids. In nucleotides, the CDR3 is TGTGCCAGCAGCTTGGCCTCACTAGCGGGTTATACCTACGAGCAGTACTTC. Encoded protein: CASSLASLAGYTYEQYF. Combining the CDR3 with reference TRBV5-4 and TRBJ2-7 gives the whole variable domain ETGVTQSPTHLIKTRGQQVTLRCSSQSGHNTVSWYQQALGQGPQFIFQYYREEENGRGNFPPRFSGLQFPNYSSELNVNALELDDSALYLCASSLASLAGYTYEQYFGPGTRLTVT.

The gene calls are TRBV7-8 and TRBJ2-7; unclear D gene. V was trimmed by 5 bases and J by 0 bases, leaving 5 bases between them. CDR1 is SGHVS and CDR2 is FQNEAQ in the germline V gene. The CDR3 is 12 residues long. The CDR3 nucleotides are TGTGCCAGCAGCCCTCTCTCCTACGAGCAGTACTTC. Translating it yields CASSPLSYEQYF.

This chain connects TRBV3-1 (or the pseudogene TRBV3-2) to TRBJ1-2; tentatively, D is TRBD1 (5 bases). The CDR3 consists of 18 residues. V shed 1 base and J shed 5 bases, with 23 bases lying between them. Germline lookup yields CDR1 LGHDT and CDR2 YNNKEL (reference sequence). This CDR3 is CASSQVGQGIALSYGYTF. The CDR3 nucleotides read TGTGCCAGCAGCCAAGTCGGGCAGGGAATCGCCCTAAGTTATGGCTACACCTTC.

This clone is a singleton in its sample. CDR3 sequence: CASRPQGANNSPLHF. The CDR3 DNA reads TGTGCCAGCAGACCACAGGGGGCGAATAATTCACCCCTCCACTTT. J is TRBJ1-6 and V is TRBV6-6; 9 bases line up with TRBD1. J gave up 5 bases and V 6 bases, and 5 bases lay outside the gene matches. Germline values: CDR1 MNHNY, CDR2 SVGAGI (reference sequence). This CDR3 has 15 residues.

The rearrangement joins TRBV7-2 to TRBJ1-5; TRBD1 agrees at 8 bases. Germline V CDR1 and CDR2: SGHTA, FQGNSA. V lost 2 bases to trimming and J lost 0 bases; unmatched junction nucleotides: 6. This CDR3 is 17 amino acids long. The CDR3 loop reads CASSLWTGQDSNQPQHF. In nucleotides, the CDR3 is TGTGCCAGCAGCTTATGGACAGGGCAGGATAGCAATCAGCCCCAGCATTTT. Full variable domain (outside the CDR3, taken from reference TRBV7-2 and TRBJ1-5): GAGVSQSPSNKVTEKGKDVELRCDPISGHTALYWYRQSLGQGLEFLIYFQGNSAPDKSGLPSDRFSAERTGGSVSTLTIQRTQQEDSAVYLCASSLWTGQDSNQPQHFGDGTRLSIL.

This chain links TRBV6-1 with TRBJ1-2; possibly TRBD1 for D (5 bases). The CDR3 is 14 residues long. The germline V gene has CDR1 MNHNS and CDR2 SASEGT. The ends were cut back, 0 bases at V and 6 bases at J, with 11 bases in the middle. The CDR3: CASSEAYGADGYTF. CDR3 in DNA: TGTGCCAGCAGTGAAGCGTACGGGGCCGATGGCTACACCTTC.

The chain couples TRBV7-2 to TRBJ1-3; D ambiguous. Looked up from germline, CDR1 is SGHTA and CDR2 is FQGNSA. Trimming pared 5 bases from V and 1 base from J, leaving 15 bases between. CDR3 length: 16 residues. This CDR3 is CASSPMTGVSGNTIYF. The CDR3 nucleotides are TGTGCCAGCAGCCCAATGACCGGGGTATCTGGAAACACCATATATTTT. Full variable domain (missing parts from reference TRBV7-2 and TRBJ1-3): GAGVSQSPSNKVTEKGKDVELRCDPISGHTALYWYRQSLGQGLEFLIYFQGNSAPDKSGLPSDRFSAERTGGSVSTLTIQRTQQEDSAVYLCASSPMTGVSGNTIYFGEGSWLTVV.

J is TRBJ2-2 and V is TRBV5-4; D possibly corresponds to TRBD1 (6 bases). The ends were cut back, 2 bases at V and 6 bases at J, with 11 bases in the middle. This CDR3 contains 14 residues. CDR1 is SGHNT, CDR2 YYREEE, per germline (reference sequence). CDR3 bases: TGTGCCAGCAGCTTCAGGGGACGGTCCGGGGAGCTGTTTTTT. Translating it yields CASSFRGRSGELFF.

Judged by abundance, this clone is medium-sized. V usage is TRBV6-4 and J usage is TRBJ2-1; D could derive from TRBD1 or TRBD2 (5 bases each). The CDR3 runs to 16 residues. The V gene lost 0 bases and the J gene lost 2 bases, with 11 bases spanning the gap. Germline V gene sequence: CDR1 MRHNA, CDR2 SNTAGT. The CDR3 reads CASSDSGDLPYNEQFF. The DNA for the CDR3 is TGTGCCAGCAGTGACTCAGGGGACCTCCCCTACAATGAGCAGTTCTTC.

The chain carries TRBV29-1 and TRBJ2-2; either TRBD1 or TRBD2 may supply D (6 bases each). Germline loops: CDR1 SQVTM, CDR2 ANQGSEA. The CDR3 is made up of 14 amino acids. Trimming removed 7 bases from V and 6 bases from J, with 18 bases in between. The CDR3 sequence: CSAQGLATAGELFF. The CDR3 region has the DNA TGCAGCGCCCAGGGGCTAGCGACAGCCGGGGAGCTGTTTTTT.

This clone was counted a single time. The chain links TRBV19 to TRBJ1-3; possibly TRBD1 for D (5 bases). The CDR3 contains 16 residues. CDR1 LNHDA and CDR2 SQIVND come from the germline V gene (reference sequence). V was cut by 2 bases and J by 2 bases, with 13 bases left in between. CDR3 coding DNA: TGTGCCAGTAGTATACGTCCGGGACGGACTGGAAACACCATATATTTT. It is translated as CASSIRPGRTGNTIYF. The complete variable domain, with remaining parts taken from reference TRBV19 and TRBJ1-3, reads DGGITQSPKYLFRKEGQNVTLSCEQNLNHDAMYWYRQDPGQGLRLIYYSQIVNDFQKGDIAEGYSVSREKKESFPLTVTSAQKNPTAFYLCASSIRPGRTGNTIYFGEGSWLTVV.

This clone was seen only a few times. The chain employs TRBV10-1 and TRBJ2-5, with D possibly matching TRBD2 (7 bases). The length of the CDR3 is 15 residues. Trimming shortened V by 2 bases and J by 5 bases, and 15 bases separated the two germline ends. Germline values: CDR1 WNHNN, CDR2 SYGVQD (reference sequence). CDR3 sequence (DNA): TGCGCCAGCAGTGAGGGGGGGCCCGGGAGGGAGACCCAGTACTTC. It specifies CASSEGGPGRETQYF.

The rearrangement uses TRBV4-1 and TRBJ2-3; 7 bases line up with TRBD1. Germline assignment: CDR1 MGHRA and CDR2 YSYEKL. The CDR3 totals 15 residues. The V segment lost 1 base and the J segment 2 bases; nucleotides outside the gene matches: 3. CDR3 residues: CASSQGQGLTDTQYF. Here the CDR3 DNA reads TGCGCCAGCAGCCAAGGACAGGGTCTCACAGATACGCAGTATTTT.

J is TRBJ2-1 and V is TRBV5-8, with D possibly being TRBD1 (6 bases). The V end was cut by 1 base, the J end by 2 bases, with 10 bases between. Germline V gives CDR1 SGHTS, CDR2 YDEGEE. The CDR3 is made up of 15 amino acids. The CDR3 region is CASSLQGSTYNEQFF. CDR3 nucleotide sequence: TGTGCCAGCAGCTTGCAGGGGTCAACCTACAATGAGCAGTTCTTC.

The gene calls are TRBV6-5 and TRBJ1-1; D is ambiguous. Per germline, CDR1 MNHEY and CDR2 SVGAGI. The V gene lost 6 bases and the J gene lost 0 bases, with 11 bases spanning the gap. The length of the CDR3 is 14 residues. The CDR3 region is CASRIVNLNTEAFF. CDR3 nucleotides: TGTGCCAGCAGGATCGTTAATTTGAACACTGAAGCTTTCTTT.

Only a few counts were recorded for this clone. This rearrangement joins TRBV28 to TRBJ1-4; D ambiguous. Germline CDR1 is MDHEN and CDR2 is SYDVKM. CDR3 length equals 14 residues. V gave up 3 bases and J gave up 4 bases, with 9 bases separating them. CDR3 sequence (DNA): TGTGCCAGCAGTTTTCCCGGGAATAATGAAAAACTGTTTTTT. The encoded protein is CASSFPGNNEKLFF.

The chain couples TRBV20-1 to TRBJ2-7; no clear D. Per germline, CDR1 DFQATT and CDR2 SNEGSKA (reference sequence). V was trimmed by 5 bases and J by 1 base, leaving 6 bases between them. The CDR3 length is 11 residues. The CDR3 DNA sequence: TGCAGTGCTCAGAGGTCCTACGAGCAGTACTTC. Translating gives CSAQRSYEQYF.

The rearrangement uses TRBV28 and TRBJ2-2; unclear D gene. CDR3 length equals 15 residues. The germline V and J ends were trimmed by 3 bases and 0 bases, with 8 bases remaining between them. The germline V gene encodes CDR1 MDHEN and CDR2 SYDVKM. The CDR3 is CASSFDPPNTGELFF. Written as DNA, the CDR3 is TGTGCCAGCAGTTTTGACCCTCCGAACACCGGGGAGCTGTTTTTT.

This rearrangement joins TRBV18 to TRBJ1-3, with D perhaps matching TRBD1 (6 bases). Trimming removed 0 bases at V and 2 bases at J, with 11 bases between. The CDR3 is 16 residues long. Germline CDR1 and CDR2: KGHSH and LQKENI. The CDR3 coding sequence is TGTGCCAGCTCACCACCATCAGGGGTCGCTGGAAACACCATATATTTT. It translates to CASSPPSGVAGNTIYF.

The chain employs TRBV29-1 and TRBJ2-7; D tentatively fits TRBD1 or TRBD2 (5 bases each). Germline V gene sequence: CDR1 SQVTM, CDR2 ANQGSEA. V lost 4 bases and J lost 2, with 6 bases in between. The CDR3 loop spans 11 amino acids. The CDR3 spells CSVGGTYEQYF. In nucleotides, the CDR3 is TGCAGCGTTGGGGGGACCTACGAGCAGTACTTC.

By share of the sample, this clone is medium-sized. This rearrangement joins TRBV6-4 to TRBJ2-2; D may be TRBD2 (5 bases). This CDR3 spans 14 amino acids. V lost 5 bases and J lost 0, with 7 bases in between. The germline V gene has CDR1 MRHNA and CDR2 SNTAGT. The CDR3 region has the DNA TGTGCCAGCAGTCGGGGTTCGAACACCGGGGAGCTGTTTTTT. Its protein product is CASSRGSNTGELFF.

V is TRBV6-4 and J is TRBJ2-1; D may be TRBD2 (6 bases). The CDR3 contains 15 residues. With 5 bases removed from V and 5 bases from J, the gap between germline ends came to 16 bases. The germline V gene encodes CDR1 MRHNA and CDR2 SNTAGT. The CDR3 DNA reads TGTGCCAGCAGTCCTCCGGGACTTGGCCACAATGAGCAGTTCTTC. Protein product: CASSPPGLGHNEQFF.

The genes are TRBV6-5 and TRBJ2-7; D remains ambiguous. The CDR3 consists of 13 residues. Trimming shortened V by 6 bases and J by 3 bases, and 12 bases separated the two germline ends. The germline CDR1 and CDR2 sequences are MNHEY and SVGAGI. The CDR3 loop reads CASRSKYFYEQYF. Written as DNA, the CDR3 is TGTGCCAGCAGATCGAAATATTTCTACGAGCAGTACTTC.

This chain links TRBV27 with TRBJ2-2; no reliable D call. The CDR3 runs to 16 residues. V lost 2 bases and J 0 bases, leaving 10 bases between the germline ends. Per the germline V gene, CDR1 is MNHEY and CDR2 is SMNVEV (reference sequence). In DNA, the CDR3 is TGTGCCAGCAGTTTAATTCGGACCACGAACACCGGGGAGCTGTTTTTT. Its protein product is CASSLIRTTNTGELFF.

The chain carries TRBV29-1 and TRBJ1-2; 10 bases agree with TRBD1. The CDR3 sequence is 13 residues long. J was trimmed by 8 bases and V by 7 bases; bases with no gene match: 10. CDR1 and CDR2 from the germline V gene are SQVTM and ANQGSEA. The CDR3 here is CSALRQGALGYTF. The CDR3 nucleotides read TGCAGCGCACTGAGACAGGGGGCGCTGGGCTACACCTTC.

V gene TRBV6-2 or TRBV6-3 combines with J gene TRBJ2-2; no reliable D call. The CDR3 is 13 amino acids. V was trimmed by 2 bases and J by 7 bases, leaving 8 bases between them. The germline gives CDR1 MNHEY, CDR2 SVGEGT. CDR3 loop: CASSYERIGELFF. For the CDR3, the DNA is TGTGCCAGCAGTTACGAGAGGATCGGGGAGCTGTTTTTT.